One sample yielded the 24 T cell receptor beta chains listed below, sequenced in a study of human T cells and chemical hapten exposure (dated by TCRdb to the early 2020s). The library came from RACE. TCRdb names NextSeq 500 as the instrument used. TCRdb reanalyzed the raw reads on its own, using fastp at Q25 for trimming and MiXCR for clone calling, and kept in-frame beta chains. CDR3 protein sequences are deduplicated, and each keeps its most common genes and DNA. The sample table holds about 130,000 distinct CDR3 sequences, of which about 9% were seen once. The ten largest clones take up around 2% of the sample. The sample's time point label, decoded: healthy volunteer bleed at 2 weeks. Unfractionated whole blood was collected in Tempus Blood RNA tubes, and total RNA was extracted from that blood. The source material was whole blood. Every receptor here comes from a male donor in good health. Some clones in this sample may be carry-over from other donors' samples.

This clonotype was seen at least ten times. V is TRBV4-3 and J is TRBJ1-2, with no clear D. V was trimmed by 2 bases and J by 3 bases, leaving 10 bases between them. Germline V gene sequence: CDR1 LGHNA, CDR2 YSLEER. This CDR3 spans 14 amino acids. This CDR3 reads CASSQSRQDYGYTF. CDR3 nucleotide sequence: TGCGCCAGCAGCCAATCCCGGCAGGACTATGGCTACACCTTC.

The chain is built from TRBV15 and TRBJ2-1; unclear D gene. This CDR3 has 12 residues. V lost 0 bases to trimming and J lost 9 bases, with 6 bases between them. CDR1 is LNHNV, CDR2 YYDKDF, per germline (reference sequence). The CDR3 here is CATSRDLREQFF. The CDR3 nucleotides read TGTGCCACCAGCAGAGATCTTCGTGAGCAGTTCTTC.

As for this clonotype: An end of the junction differs from the germline gene, which may be a read error. The rearrangement links TRBV10-3 to TRBJ1-5; 9 bases map to TRBD1. Looked up from germline, CDR1 is ENHRY and CDR2 is SYGVKD. This CDR3 is 15 amino acids long. The CDR3: CAISDQDRGGQRQHF. In nucleotides, the CDR3 is TGTGCCATCAGTGACCAGGACAGGGGTGGACAGCGCCAGCATTTT.

The sample holds a few counts of this clonotype. The rearrangement links TRBV20-1 to TRBJ2-4; possible D gene TRBD1, 6 bases. The length of the CDR3 is 15 residues. Germline CDR1 DFQATT, CDR2 SNEGSKA (reference sequence). Deletions cut 4 bases from V and 5 bases from J, with 18 bases between. The CDR3: CSANPLGRGQNIQYF. The CDR3 DNA is TGCAGTGCTAACCCTTTGGGCAGGGGTCAAAACATTCAGTACTTC.

For this clonotype: At one end the junction does not follow the germline gene, possibly because of a read error. This chain links TRBV7-6 with TRBJ2-5; 7 bases map to TRBD2. This CDR3 region has 14 residues. Per germline, CDR1 SGHVS and CDR2 FNYEAQ. Here the CDR3 DNA reads TGTGTCAGCAGCTTAGCGGGCCCCCGAGAGACCCAGTACTTC. Its translation is CVSSLAGPRETQYF.

The rearrangement uses TRBV28 and TRBJ2-7, with 11 bases that match TRBD2. Germline CDR1 reads MDHEN; CDR2 reads SYDVKM. V shed 4 bases, J shed 2 bases, and the junction held 7 bases outside the gene matches. The length of the CDR3 is 16 residues. The CDR3 nucleotides read TGTGCCAGCAGTTCCCCGACTAGCGGGGCACCCTACGAGCAGTACTTC. Translating it yields CASSSPTSGAPYEQYF.

This clonotype was picked up many times. The chain uses TRBV6-6 and TRBJ2-7, with 10 bases fitting TRBD1. V shed 5 bases, J shed 4 bases, and the junction held 5 bases outside the gene matches. Germline loops: CDR1 MNHNY, CDR2 SVGAGI (reference sequence). There are 14 residues in the CDR3. CDR3 residues: CASSTGTGVYEQYF. For the CDR3, the DNA is TGTGCCAGCAGTACGGGGACAGGGGTTTACGAGCAGTACTTC.

Concerning this clonotype: The junction departs from the called germline gene at one end, perhaps through a read error. The V and J genes are TRBV4-1 and TRBJ1-1; D is unclear. Germline V gene data show CDR1 as MGHRA and CDR2 as YSYEKL. This CDR3 contains 14 residues. CDR3 in amino acids: CSSSQDQSYTEAFF. CDR3 nucleotides: TGCTCCAGCAGCCAAGATCAGAGTTACACTGAAGCTTTCTTT.

This clonotype came up many times. The genes are TRBV5-8 and TRBJ1-2, with D uncertain. The V gene lost 7 bases and the J gene lost 0 bases, with 10 bases spanning the gap. Germline CDR1 reads SGHTS; CDR2 reads YDEGEE. This CDR3 has 13 residues. For the CDR3, the DNA is TGTGCCAGCCCGATAACGACTAACTATGGCTACACCTTC. Its translation is CASPITTNYGYTF.

The chain joins TRBV3-1 to TRBJ1-6; D perhaps matches TRBD1 (5 bases). The CDR3 totals 16 residues. Germline V lookup: CDR1 LGHDT, CDR2 YNNKEL (reference sequence). V lost 3 bases to trimming and J lost 9 bases, with 18 bases between them. In nucleotides, the CDR3 is TGTGCCAGCAGCCAGGGGCTCGGGGTGGTAGGTTCACCCCTCCACTTT. This translates into CASSQGLGVVGSPLHF. Complete variable domain (other parts from reference TRBV3-1 and TRBJ1-6): DTAVSQTPKYLVTQMGNDKSIKCEQNLGHDTMYWYKQDSKKFLKIMFSYNNKELIINETVPNRFSPKSPDKAHLNLHINSLELGDSAVYFCASSQGLGVVGSPLHFGNGTRLTVT.

This clonotype was picked up a small number of times. The rearrangement links TRBV30 to TRBJ2-5; weak D call: TRBD2 (5 bases). Looked up from germline, CDR1 is GTSNPN and CDR2 is SVGIG (reference sequence). The CDR3 is 12 amino acids. Trimming took off 4 bases at V and 5 bases at J, with 11 bases between the two ends. CDR3 bases: TGTGCCTGGAATCGGGATAGCGAGACCCAGTACTTC. Translating gives CAWNRDSETQYF.

Many counts were recorded for this clonotype. This chain uses TRBV29-1 with TRBJ1-5; 8 bases match TRBD1. This CDR3 spans 14 amino acids. Germline CDR1 SQVTM, CDR2 ANQGSEA. This CDR3 is CRCRGRTVNQPQHF. CDR3 nucleotide sequence: TGCAGATGCAGGGGGCGAACCGTCAATCAGCCCCAGCATTTT.

The rearrangement uses TRBV6-5 and TRBJ1-1; the D is unclear. The germline V gene encodes CDR1 MNHEY and CDR2 SVGAGI. The CDR3 runs to 16 residues. V shed 0 bases and J shed 0 bases, with 11 bases lying between them. The CDR3 DNA reads TGTGCCAGCAGTTACTCGAAAAGGGTCATGAACACTGAAGCTTTCTTT. Amino acids: CASSYSKRVMNTEAFF.

J is TRBJ2-7 and V is TRBV9; possibly TRBD2 for D (7 bases). The CDR3 totals 16 residues. The germline V gene has CDR1 SGDLS and CDR2 YYNGEE. V was clipped by 3 bases and J by 0 bases, with 16 bases between them. The CDR3 coding sequence is TGTGCCAGCAGCGCCGAGGGAGGGGGAAGCTCCTACGAGCAGTACTTC. It encodes CASSAEGGGSSYEQYF.

This clonotype was picked up many times. The chain employs TRBV7-3 and TRBJ2-1; D may correspond to TRBD1 or TRBD2 (5 bases each). Deletions cut 1 base from V and 4 bases from J, with 11 bases between. The CDR3 is 15 amino acids. Germline lookup yields CDR1 SGHTA and CDR2 FQGTGA. CDR3 sequence: CASSLNGAAYNEQFF. CDR3 DNA: TGTGCCAGCAGCTTAAACGGGGCCGCTTACAATGAGCAGTTCTTC.

This clonotype has a count of ten or more. CDR3 protein: CSATLGGTGVSPLHF. Written as DNA, the CDR3 is TGCAGTGCTACCCTCGGAGGGACAGGGGTTTCACCCCTCCACTTT. J is TRBJ1-6 and V is TRBV20-1; 10 bases are a match to TRBD1. The junction had 9 bases not matched to a gene; V was cut back by 4 bases and J by 9 bases. Per germline, CDR1 DFQATT and CDR2 SNEGSKA (reference sequence). The CDR3 covers 15 residues.

The genes are TRBV7-9 and TRBJ2-1; 7 positions agree with TRBD2. The CDR3 length is 17 residues. Unmatched junction bases numbered 13, after V lost 4 bases and J lost 4 bases. Germline V gene lookup returns CDR1 SEHNR and CDR2 FQNEAQ (reference sequence). CDR3 amino acids: CASSSSAPSGPYNEQFF. DNA of the CDR3: TGTGCCAGCAGCTCATCCGCCCCTAGCGGACCATACAATGAGCAGTTCTTC.

Here the CDR3 reads CSARDQTGGASPLHF. The CDR3 DNA is TGCAGTGCTAGAGATCAAACAGGGGGCGCTTCACCCCTCCACTTT. The chain uses TRBV20-1 and TRBJ1-6; 9 bases match TRBD1. Germline loops: CDR1 DFQATT, CDR2 SNEGSKA (reference sequence). The junction had 6 bases not matched to a gene; V was cut back by 0 bases and J by 9 bases. The CDR3 is made up of 15 amino acids.

Comment on this clonotype: Mismatch with germline at one junction end may stem from a read error. The chain combines TRBV10-3 with TRBJ2-1; D tentatively reads TRBD1 or TRBD2 (5 bases each). The CDR3 totals 14 residues. Germline-derived CDR1 and CDR2 are ENHRY and SYGVKD. CDR3 residues: CPIGTGTDHNEQFF. The CDR3 DNA reads as TGTCCCATCGGCACCGGGACCGACCACAATGAGCAGTTCTTC.

This clonotype was recorded many times. The chain recombines TRBV12-5 with TRBJ2-1; 7 nucleotides line up with TRBD2. CDR3 size: 16 residues. The germline CDR1 and CDR2 sequences are LGHNT and FRNRAP. The V segment lost 0 bases and the J segment 7 bases; nucleotides outside the gene matches: 9. CDR3 sequence reads: CASGLVSGTHTNEQFF. Here the CDR3 DNA reads TGTGCTAGTGGTTTGGTAAGCGGGACCCACACTAATGAGCAGTTCTTC. The full variable domain, rest sourced from reference TRBV12-5 and TRBJ2-1, is DARVTQTPRHKVTEMGQEVTMRCQPILGHNTVFWYRQTMMQGLELLAYFRNRAPLDDSGMPKDRFSAEMPDATLATLKIQPSEPRDSAVYFCASGLVSGTHTNEQFFGPGTRLTVL.

V gene TRBV7-6 combines with J gene TRBJ1-5, with D possibly being TRBD1 (5 bases). Germline V gene data show CDR1 as SGHVS and CDR2 as FNYEAQ. The CDR3 has 15 amino acids. V was trimmed by 1 base and J by 5 bases, leaving 12 bases between them. The CDR3 is CASSLEAGPDQPQHF. The CDR3 DNA follows: TGTGCCAGCAGCTTAGAAGCAGGGCCGGATCAGCCCCAGCATTTT.

The V and J genes are TRBV29-1 and TRBJ2-7, with a weak D call TRBD2 (7 bases). Germline V gene lookup returns CDR1 SQVTM and CDR2 ANQGSEA. Trimming shortened V by 1 base and J by 2 bases, and 15 bases separated the two germline ends. This CDR3 is 15 amino acids long. The chain's CDR3 is CSVEVTGRAPYEQYF. As DNA, the CDR3 is TGCAGCGTTGAAGTCACAGGGAGGGCTCCCTACGAGCAGTACTTC.

This clonotype was detected many times. CDR3: CASSPQQGRTEAFF. CDR3 DNA sequence: TGTGCCAGCTCACCTCAACAGGGAAGGACTGAAGCTTTCTTT. The chain joins TRBV18 to TRBJ1-1, with a possible D match to TRBD1 (6 bases). V lost 3 bases, J lost 5 bases, and 13 bases lay in between. The CDR3 has 14 amino acids. Germline assignment: CDR1 KGHSH and CDR2 LQKENI. Full variable domain (rest looked up from reference TRBV18 and TRBJ1-1): NAGVMQNPRHLVRRRGQEARLRCSPMKGHSHVYWYRQLPEEGLKFMVYLQKENIIDESGMPKERFSAEFPKEGPSILRIQQVVRGDSAAYFCASSPQQGRTEAFFGQGTRLTVV.

The V call is TRBV7-2, the J call TRBJ2-7; no definite D call. The V end lost 5 bases, the J end lost 2 bases, and 4 bases lay between the germline ends. In germline, CDR1 is SGHTA, CDR2 FQGNSA. This CDR3 has 11 residues. CDR3 in amino acids: CASSAAYEQYF. The DNA for the CDR3 is TGTGCCAGCAGCGCCGCCTACGAGCAGTACTTC.